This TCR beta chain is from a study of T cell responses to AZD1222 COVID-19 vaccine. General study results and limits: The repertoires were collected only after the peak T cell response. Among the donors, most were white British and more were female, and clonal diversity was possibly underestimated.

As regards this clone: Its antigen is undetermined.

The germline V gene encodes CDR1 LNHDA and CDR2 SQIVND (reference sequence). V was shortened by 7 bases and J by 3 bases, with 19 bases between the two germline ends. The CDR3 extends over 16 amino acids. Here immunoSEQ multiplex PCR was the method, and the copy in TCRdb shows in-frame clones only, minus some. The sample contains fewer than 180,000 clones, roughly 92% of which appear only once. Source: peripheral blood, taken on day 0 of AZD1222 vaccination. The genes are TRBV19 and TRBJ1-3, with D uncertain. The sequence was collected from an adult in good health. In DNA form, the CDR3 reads TGTGCCAGTATGGTCAGTTATGGAACTCTTGGAAACACCATATATTTT. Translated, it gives CASMVSYGTLGNTIYF.